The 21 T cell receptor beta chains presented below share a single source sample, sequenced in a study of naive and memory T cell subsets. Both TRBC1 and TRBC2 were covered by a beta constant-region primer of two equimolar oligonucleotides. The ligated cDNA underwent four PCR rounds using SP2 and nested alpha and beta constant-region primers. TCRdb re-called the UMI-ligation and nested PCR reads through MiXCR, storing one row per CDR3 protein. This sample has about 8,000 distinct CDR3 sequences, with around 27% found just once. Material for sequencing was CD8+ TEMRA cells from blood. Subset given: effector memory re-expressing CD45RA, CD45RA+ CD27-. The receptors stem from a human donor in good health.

In DNA, the CDR3 is TGCAGTGCAAGACCCCCTCGGGTAATTGAAGCTTTCTTT. Protein: CSARPPRVIEAFF. This rearrangement joins TRBV20-1 to TRBJ1-1, with D unclear. The ends were cut back, 6 bases at V and 7 bases at J, with 18 bases in the middle. The CDR3 has 13 amino acids. Germline loops: CDR1 DFQATT, CDR2 SNEGSKA (reference sequence).

The CDR3 DNA reads TGTGCCAGTACCGCACACGCGGCAGATACGCAGTATTTT. This sequence encodes CASTAHAADTQYF. This chain links TRBV19 with TRBJ2-3, with no clear D. This CDR3 comprises 13 residues. Looked up from germline, CDR1 is LNHDA and CDR2 is SQIVND (reference sequence). The ends were cut back, 7 bases at V and 4 bases at J, with 12 bases in the middle.

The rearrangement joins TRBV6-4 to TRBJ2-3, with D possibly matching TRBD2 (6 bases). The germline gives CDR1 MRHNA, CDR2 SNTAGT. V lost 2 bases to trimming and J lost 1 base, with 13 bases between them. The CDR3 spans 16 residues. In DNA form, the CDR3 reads TGTGCCAGCAGTGACGTATCGGGACTGGGCACAGATACGCAGTATTTT. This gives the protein CASSDVSGLGTDTQYF.

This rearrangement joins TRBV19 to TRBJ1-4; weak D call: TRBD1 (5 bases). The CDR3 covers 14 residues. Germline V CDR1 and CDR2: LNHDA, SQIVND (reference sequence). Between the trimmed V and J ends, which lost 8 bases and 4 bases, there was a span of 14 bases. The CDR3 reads CASCPAGFNEKLFF. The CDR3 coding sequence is TGTGCCAGTTGCCCAGCAGGGTTTAATGAAAAACTGTTTTTT.

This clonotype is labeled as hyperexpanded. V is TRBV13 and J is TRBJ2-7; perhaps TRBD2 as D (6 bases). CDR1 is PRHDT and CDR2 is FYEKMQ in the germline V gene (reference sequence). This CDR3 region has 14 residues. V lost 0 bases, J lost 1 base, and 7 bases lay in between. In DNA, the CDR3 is TGTGCCAGCAGCTTAGGCGGGAGATCCTACGAGCAGTACTTC. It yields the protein CASSLGGRSYEQYF.

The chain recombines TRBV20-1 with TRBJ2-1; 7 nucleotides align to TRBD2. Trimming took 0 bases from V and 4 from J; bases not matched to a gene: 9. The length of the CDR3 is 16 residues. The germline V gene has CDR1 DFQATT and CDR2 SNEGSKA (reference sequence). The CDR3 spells CSAREKGRELYNEQFF. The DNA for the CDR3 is TGCAGTGCTAGAGAGAAAGGGCGGGAGCTTTACAATGAGCAGTTCTTC.

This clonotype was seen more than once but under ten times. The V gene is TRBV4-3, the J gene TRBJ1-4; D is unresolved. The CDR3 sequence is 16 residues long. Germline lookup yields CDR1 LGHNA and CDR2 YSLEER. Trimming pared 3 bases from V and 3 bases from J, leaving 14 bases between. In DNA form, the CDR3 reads TGCGCCAGCAGCCAGAGGTTCGGTTCTCCTAATGAAAAACTGTTTTTT. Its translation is CASSQRFGSPNEKLFF.

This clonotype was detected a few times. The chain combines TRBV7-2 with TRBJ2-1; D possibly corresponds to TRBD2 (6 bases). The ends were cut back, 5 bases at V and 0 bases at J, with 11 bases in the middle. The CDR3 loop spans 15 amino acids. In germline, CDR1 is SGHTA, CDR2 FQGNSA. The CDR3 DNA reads TGTGCCAGCAGCCCTAGCGCGAGCTCCTACAATGAGCAGTTCTTC. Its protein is CASSPSASSYNEQFF.

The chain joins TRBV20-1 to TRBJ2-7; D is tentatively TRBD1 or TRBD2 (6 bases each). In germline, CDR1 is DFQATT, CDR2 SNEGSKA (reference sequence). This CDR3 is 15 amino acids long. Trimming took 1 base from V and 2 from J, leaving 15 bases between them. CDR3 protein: CSARVGGGNPYEQYF. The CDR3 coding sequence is TGCAGTGCTAGAGTGGGGGGCGGGAATCCCTACGAGCAGTACTTC.

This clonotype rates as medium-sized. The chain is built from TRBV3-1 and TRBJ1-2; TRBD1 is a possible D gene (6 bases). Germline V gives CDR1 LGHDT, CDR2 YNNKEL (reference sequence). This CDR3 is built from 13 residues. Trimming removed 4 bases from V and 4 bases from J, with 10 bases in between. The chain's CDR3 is CASSPDSFYGYTF. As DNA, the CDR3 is TGTGCCAGCAGCCCGGACAGCTTCTATGGCTACACCTTC.

CDR3 loop: CATRQGRSPLHF. The CDR3 DNA sequence: TGTGCCACTCGACAGGGTCGGTCACCCCTCCACTTT. The chain links TRBV15 to TRBJ1-6, with 7 bases identical to TRBD1. J gave up 10 bases and V 9 bases, and 6 bases lay outside the gene matches. Germline values: CDR1 LNHNV, CDR2 YYDKDF (reference sequence). This CDR3 contains 12 residues. The full variable domain, rest sourced from reference TRBV15 and TRBJ1-6, is DAMVIQNPRYQVTQFGKPVTLSCSQTLNHNVMYWYQQKSSQAPKLLFHYYDKDFNNEADTPDNFQSRRPNTSFCFLDIRSPGLGDTAMYLCATRQGRSPLHFGNGTRLTVT.

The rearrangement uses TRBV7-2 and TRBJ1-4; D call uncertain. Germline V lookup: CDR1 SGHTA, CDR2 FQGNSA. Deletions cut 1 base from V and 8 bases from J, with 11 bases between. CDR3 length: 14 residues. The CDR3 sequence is CASSLGSLGEKLFF. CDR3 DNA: TGTGCCAGCAGCTTAGGCAGCCTGGGCGAAAAACTGTTTTTT.

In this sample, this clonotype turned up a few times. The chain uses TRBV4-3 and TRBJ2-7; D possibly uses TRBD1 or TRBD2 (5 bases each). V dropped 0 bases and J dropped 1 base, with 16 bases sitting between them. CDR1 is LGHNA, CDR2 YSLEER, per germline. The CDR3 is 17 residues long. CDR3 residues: CASSQENRGAPSYEQYF. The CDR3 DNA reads TGCGCCAGCAGCCAAGAGAATAGGGGAGCGCCTTCCTACGAGCAGTACTTC.

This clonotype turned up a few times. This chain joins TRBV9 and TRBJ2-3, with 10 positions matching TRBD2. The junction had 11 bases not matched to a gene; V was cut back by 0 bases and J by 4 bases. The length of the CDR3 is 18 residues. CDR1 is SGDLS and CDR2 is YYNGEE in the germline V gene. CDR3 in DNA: TGTGCCAGCAGCGTAGGCACTTTGAGCGGGGGGGTTGCAGATACGCAGTATTTT. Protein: CASSVGTLSGGVADTQYF.

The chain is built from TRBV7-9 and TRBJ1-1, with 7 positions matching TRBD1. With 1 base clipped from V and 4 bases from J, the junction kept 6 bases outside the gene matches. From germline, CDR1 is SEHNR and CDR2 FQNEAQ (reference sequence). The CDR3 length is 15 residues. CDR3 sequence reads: CASSLGRGTVTEAFF. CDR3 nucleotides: TGTGCCAGCAGCTTAGGCAGGGGGACGGTCACTGAAGCTTTCTTT.

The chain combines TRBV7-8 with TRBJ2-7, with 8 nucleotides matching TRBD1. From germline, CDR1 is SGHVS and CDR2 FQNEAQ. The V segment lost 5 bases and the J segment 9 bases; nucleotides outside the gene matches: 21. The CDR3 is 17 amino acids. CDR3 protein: CASSTSILSGQADWQYF. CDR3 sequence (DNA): TGTGCCAGCAGCACAAGTATCTTATCGGGACAGGCCGACTGGCAGTACTTC.

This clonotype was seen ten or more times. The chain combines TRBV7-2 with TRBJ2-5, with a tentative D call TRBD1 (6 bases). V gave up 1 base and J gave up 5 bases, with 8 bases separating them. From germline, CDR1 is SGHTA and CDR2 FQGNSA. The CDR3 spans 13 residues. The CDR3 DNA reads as TGTGCCAGCAGCTTAGGGACAGTGGAGACCCAGTACTTC. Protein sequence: CASSLGTVETQYF.

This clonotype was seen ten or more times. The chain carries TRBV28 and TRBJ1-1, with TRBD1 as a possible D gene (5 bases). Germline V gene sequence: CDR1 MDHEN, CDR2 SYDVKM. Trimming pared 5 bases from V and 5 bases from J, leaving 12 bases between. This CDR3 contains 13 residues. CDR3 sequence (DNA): TGTGCCAGCAGTCGGGACGGGAAGACTGAAGCTTTCTTT. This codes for CASSRDGKTEAFF.

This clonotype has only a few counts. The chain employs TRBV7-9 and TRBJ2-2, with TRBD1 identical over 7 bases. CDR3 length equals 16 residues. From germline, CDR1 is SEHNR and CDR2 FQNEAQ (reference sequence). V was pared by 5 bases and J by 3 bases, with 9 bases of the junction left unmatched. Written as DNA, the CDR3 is TGTGCCAGCAGCCGATCGGGGACAGAGGACACCGGGGAGCTGTTTTTT. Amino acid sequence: CASSRSGTEDTGELFF.

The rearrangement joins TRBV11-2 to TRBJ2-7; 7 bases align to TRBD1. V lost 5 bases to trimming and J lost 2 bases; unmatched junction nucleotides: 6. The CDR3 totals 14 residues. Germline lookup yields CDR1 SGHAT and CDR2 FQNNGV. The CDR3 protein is CASSEWDSPYEQYF. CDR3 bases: TGTGCCAGCAGCGAATGGGACAGCCCCTACGAGCAGTACTTC.

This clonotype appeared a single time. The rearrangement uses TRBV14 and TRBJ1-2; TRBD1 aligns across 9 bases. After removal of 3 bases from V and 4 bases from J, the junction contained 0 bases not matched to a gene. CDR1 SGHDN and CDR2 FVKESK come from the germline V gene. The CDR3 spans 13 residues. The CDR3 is CASSQTGGYGYTF. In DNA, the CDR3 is TGTGCCAGCAGCCAGACAGGGGGCTATGGCTACACCTTC. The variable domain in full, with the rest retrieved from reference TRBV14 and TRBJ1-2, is EAGVTQFPSHSVIEKGQTVTLRCDPISGHDNLYWYRRVMGKEIKFLLHFVKESKQDESGMPNNRFLAERTGGTYSTLKVQPAELEDSGVYFCASSQTGGYGYTFGSGTRLTVV.